The present T cell receptor (beta chain) was sequenced within a study of T cells in Graves' hyperthyroidism and ophthalmopathy. Amplification of TCR beta CDR3 regions was performed using RNA transcripts as template. TCR CDR3 underwent first-round RT-PCR with the HTBI primer set. Using its own MiXCR run on the multiplex PCR reads, TCRdb lists one record per CDR3 protein. The table includes roughly 630,000 distinct CDR3 sequences, about 15% detected once. Any patient presenting with uncontrolled infection, other autoimmune disease, pregnancy or lactation was left out. Unmatched junction bases numbered 14, after V lost 2 bases and J lost 2 bases. Germline CDR1 and CDR2: MNHNY and SVGAGI (reference sequence). The CDR3 spans 19 residues.

The clonotype comes from a young woman with Graves' hyperthyroidism. Material for sequencing was blood. The chain recombines TRBV6-6 with TRBJ2-7; 11 nucleotides line up with TRBD2. For the CDR3, the DNA is TGTGCCAGCAGTTACCCTACTGCCACGACTAGCGGGAACCCCTACGAGCAGTACTTC. Protein sequence: CASSYPTATTSGNPYEQYF.